This entry is about one T cell receptor (beta chain). TCRdb called the 5' RACE reads again in MiXCR, with one record for every CDR3 protein. The sample gives roughly 120,000 distinct CDR3 sequences, about a sixth of which show up once; roughly 13% is in the top ten. This entry comes from a study of T-cell memory formation after mild COVID-19. Trimming cost V 0 bases and J 2 bases, with 8 bases left between them. Germline assignment: CDR1 MGHRA and CDR2 YSYEKL. The CDR3 consists of 15 residues. The chain is built from TRBV4-1 and TRBJ1-5; D is possibly TRBD1 (6 bases). This TCR derives from an adult woman who had mild COVID-19 (a few samples of this study predate the infection). Cell type and time point are not known. Sequenced input: PBMCs or a T cell subset sorted from them (not recorded which). CDR3 nucleotide sequence: TGCGCCAGCAGCCAAGAAAGGACAGGCAATCAGCCCCAGCATTTT. Its translation: CASSQERTGNQPQHF.